Below, 20 T cell receptor beta chains from the same sample are listed, as sequenced in a study of blood T cell repertoires in COVID-19. Repertoires were generated with immunoSEQ multiplex PCR, while TCRdb's copy carries only in-frame clones and drops some. The table records about 260,000 clones, around 86% of them present only once. The sequenced sample was peripheral blood. The receptor source for this set is a woman in her thirties or forties who had recovered from COVID-19.

This chain joins TRBV11-3 and TRBJ1-6; tentatively, D is TRBD1 (5 bases). Germline V gene sequence: CDR1 SGHNT, CDR2 YENEEA. There are 15 residues in the CDR3. Trimming stripped 1 base from V and 5 bases from J, with 9 bases between. The CDR3: CASSLGAGNNSPLHF. Written as DNA, the CDR3 is TGTGCCAGCAGCTTAGGGGCAGGGAATAATTCACCCCTCCACTTT.

The rearrangement links TRBV2 to TRBJ2-2, with 7 bases lining up with TRBD1. V was pared by 1 base and J by 3 bases, with 5 bases of the junction left unmatched. The CDR3 has 16 amino acids. Germline assignment: CDR1 SNHLY and CDR2 FYNNEI. The chain's CDR3 is CASSEVRDSYTGELFF. DNA for the CDR3: TGTGCCAGCAGTGAAGTCCGGGACAGTTACACCGGGGAGCTGTTTTTT.

The rearrangement links TRBV6-2 or TRBV6-3 to TRBJ1-5; 9 nucleotides match TRBD1. The CDR3 extends over 18 amino acids. Germline V gives CDR1 MNHEY, CDR2 SVGEGT. V shed 2 bases and J 2 bases; nucleotides not matched to a gene: 10. CDR3 residues: CASSYRKQGARGNQPQHF. CDR3 DNA: TGTGCCAGCAGTTACCGAAAACAGGGGGCGCGAGGCAATCAGCCCCAGCATTTT.

This clone has just a few counts. This chain connects TRBV20-1 to TRBJ2-7; D might be TRBD2 (6 bases). This CDR3 contains 11 residues. The germline V gene encodes CDR1 DFQATT and CDR2 SNEGSKA (reference sequence). Trimming cost V 3 bases and J 9 bases, with 12 bases left between them. The CDR3 loop reads CSASRLGAQYF. The CDR3, as DNA: TGCAGTGCTAGTAGACTAGGCGCGCAGTACTTC.

The CDR3 coding sequence is TGCGCCAGCAGCTTGGTCCCTAGCGTCGGGGAGCTGTTTTTT. Its protein product is CASSLVPSVGELFF. The chain joins TRBV5-1 to TRBJ2-2; a possible D gene is TRBD2 (6 bases). The germline CDR1 and CDR2 sequences are SGHRS and YFSETQ. This CDR3 comprises 14 residues. V dropped 0 bases and J dropped 7 bases, with 10 bases sitting between them.

This chain links TRBV7-9 with TRBJ1-2; a weak D match, TRBD1 (5 bases). V lost 1 base and J 4 bases, leaving 10 bases between the germline ends. Germline loops: CDR1 SEHNR, CDR2 FQNEAQ (reference sequence). The CDR3 covers 14 residues. The CDR3 DNA follows: TGTGCCAGCAGCTTAGGTCAGGGCGTCTATGGCTACACCTTC. Translating gives CASSLGQGVYGYTF.

The chain links TRBV10-1 to TRBJ2-3; D remains ambiguous. The CDR3 consists of 15 residues. The germline V gene encodes CDR1 WNHNN and CDR2 SYGVQD (reference sequence). The V end was cut by 5 bases, the J end by 0 bases, with 12 bases between. The CDR3 reads CASSPLTASTDTQYF. In DNA, the CDR3 is TGCGCCAGCAGTCCCCTGACTGCTAGCACAGATACGCAGTATTTT.

The V call is TRBV7-9, the J call TRBJ2-3; the match to TRBD2 covers 7 bases. There are 14 residues in the CDR3. The V gene's germline CDR1 is SEHNR and CDR2 FQNEAQ (reference sequence). V lost 2 bases to trimming and J lost 4 bases; unmatched junction nucleotides: 3. CDR3 DNA sequence: TGTGCCAGCAGCTTAAGTGGGGGGGCAGATACGCAGTATTTT. This gives the protein CASSLSGGADTQYF. Supplemented by reference TRBV7-9 and TRBJ2-3, the full variable domain reads DTGVSQNPRHKITKRGQNVTFRCDPISEHNRLYWYRQTLGQGPEFLTYFQNEAQLEKSRLLSDRFSAERPKGSFSTLEIQRTEQGDSAMYLCASSLSGGADTQYFGPGTRLTVL.

The V gene is TRBV9, the J gene TRBJ1-1, with D unclear. V gave up 4 bases and J gave up 3 bases, with 13 bases separating them. CDR1 and CDR2 from the germline V gene are SGDLS and YYNGEE. CDR3 length: 14 residues. The CDR3 reads CASSFRTDYTEAFF. The CDR3 DNA reads TGTGCCAGCAGCTTCCGGACGGACTACACTGAAGCTTTCTTT. The full variable domain, rest sourced from reference TRBV9 and TRBJ1-1, is DSGVTQTPKHLITATGQRVTLRCSPRSGDLSVYWYQQSLDQGLQFLIQYYNGEERAKGNILERFSAQQFPDLHSELNLSSLELGDSALYFCASSFRTDYTEAFFGQGTRLTVV.

This clone has only one observation. Different DNA sequences within this sample yield the same CDR3. The chain couples TRBV18 to TRBJ2-1; D is ambiguous. The CDR3 covers 13 residues. Trimming stripped 2 bases from V and 3 bases from J, with 5 bases between. Germline V gene data show CDR1 as KGHSH and CDR2 as LQKENI. The CDR3 loop is CASSPGGYNEQFF. The CDR3 coding sequence is TGTGCCAGCTCACCAGGCGGCTACAATGAGCAGTTCTTC.

This clone was counted a few times. The rearrangement links TRBV11-3 to TRBJ2-1, with D maybe TRBD1 (5 bases). The germline gives CDR1 SGHNT, CDR2 YENEEA. Trimming cost V 1 base and J 5 bases, with 12 bases left between them. This CDR3 comprises 15 residues. Here the CDR3 reads CASSLAPGRHNEQFF. The CDR3 nucleotides read TGTGCCAGCAGCTTAGCCCCAGGGCGACACAATGAGCAGTTCTTC.

V usage is TRBV7-8 and J usage is TRBJ1-3; D might be TRBD1 (6 bases). The V end was cut by 5 bases, the J end by 0 bases, with 14 bases between. CDR3 length: 16 amino acids. The germline gives CDR1 SGHVS, CDR2 FQNEAQ. The CDR3 nucleotides read TGTGCCAGCAGCCTAACGGTAGGGGGCTCTGGAAACACCATATATTTT. Amino acids: CASSLTVGGSGNTIYF.

The V call is TRBV11-3, the J call TRBJ2-5, with 7 positions matching TRBD1. Germline lookup yields CDR1 SGHNT and CDR2 YENEEA. V trimming: 5 bases; J trimming: 5 bases; junction bases outside the gene matches: 5. This CDR3 spans 13 amino acids. The CDR3 here is CASSPPDRETQYF. The CDR3 DNA reads TGTGCCAGCAGCCCGCCGGACAGGGAGACCCAGTACTTC.

The chain recombines TRBV19 with TRBJ1-5; 7 bases agree with TRBD1. Germline values: CDR1 LNHDA, CDR2 SQIVND (reference sequence). Germline trimming cut 7 bases from V and 5 bases from J; bases unmatched to any gene: 8. This CDR3 has 14 residues. The CDR3 bases are TGTGCCAGTACCCCGGGACAGAGCTATCAGCCCCAGCATTTT. Its translation: CASTPGQSYQPQHF.

The V gene is TRBV2, the J gene TRBJ2-7; D gene uncertain. V lost 0 bases and J lost 5, with 20 bases in between. Germline CDR1 is SNHLY and CDR2 is FYNNEI. The CDR3 loop spans 17 amino acids. CDR3 residues: CASSEAWPSLGAHEQYF. CDR3 coding DNA: TGTGCCAGCAGTGAAGCTTGGCCGTCCCTAGGCGCCCACGAGCAGTACTTC.

V is TRBV18 and J is TRBJ2-4, with 8 bases identical to TRBD1. V shed 2 bases, J shed 3 bases, and the junction held 3 bases outside the gene matches. The CDR3 is 15 residues long. Germline CDR1 is KGHSH and CDR2 is LQKENI. The CDR3 reads CASSPTGGGKNIQYF. DNA of the CDR3: TGTGCCAGCTCACCAACAGGGGGAGGCAAAAACATTCAGTACTTC. Together with reference TRBV18 and TRBJ2-4, the CDR3 gives the full variable domain: NAGVMQNPRHLVRRRGQEARLRCSPMKGHSHVYWYRQLPEEGLKFMVYLQKENIIDESGMPKERFSAEFPKEGPSILRIQQVVRGDSAAYFCASSPTGGGKNIQYFGAGTRLSVL.

A single count supports this clone. The chain recombines TRBV29-1 with TRBJ1-2; D unclear. Germline lookup yields CDR1 SQVTM and CDR2 ANQGSEA. The V end lost 4 bases, the J end lost 4 bases, and 10 bases lay between the germline ends. CDR3 length: 12 residues. Written as DNA, the CDR3 is TGCAGCGTTGGCCTGAACTCCTATGGCTACACCTTC. This translates into CSVGLNSYGYTF.

CDR3 sequence: CASSPGTGGGYEQYF. For the CDR3, the DNA is TGCGCCAGCAGTCCCGGGACAGGGGGCGGCTACGAGCAGTACTTC. The chain employs TRBV5-1 and TRBJ2-7; TRBD1 matches 12 bases. CDR1 and CDR2 (germline): SGHRS, YFSETQ. Losses at the gene ends were 5 bases for V and 3 bases for J; bases not matched to a gene: 6. This CDR3 contains 15 residues.

The rearrangement links TRBV5-6 to TRBJ1-2; D not certain. Germline loops: CDR1 SGHDT, CDR2 YYEEEE. CDR3 length: 11 residues. V lost 4 bases and J lost 2, with 3 bases in between. The CDR3 region has the DNA TGTGCCAGCAGCAGCAACTATGGCTACACCTTC. Translated, it gives CASSSNYGYTF.

This chain uses TRBV4-3 with TRBJ1-1; TRBD1 agrees at 10 bases. CDR1 LGHNA and CDR2 YSLEER come from the germline V gene. CDR3 length: 17 residues. V was pared by 4 bases and J by 2 bases, with 10 bases of the junction left unmatched. The DNA for the CDR3 is TGCGCCAGCAGCCTCATCCGGGACAGGGGTCAAAACACTGAAGCTTTCTTT. Translation gives CASSLIRDRGQNTEAFF.